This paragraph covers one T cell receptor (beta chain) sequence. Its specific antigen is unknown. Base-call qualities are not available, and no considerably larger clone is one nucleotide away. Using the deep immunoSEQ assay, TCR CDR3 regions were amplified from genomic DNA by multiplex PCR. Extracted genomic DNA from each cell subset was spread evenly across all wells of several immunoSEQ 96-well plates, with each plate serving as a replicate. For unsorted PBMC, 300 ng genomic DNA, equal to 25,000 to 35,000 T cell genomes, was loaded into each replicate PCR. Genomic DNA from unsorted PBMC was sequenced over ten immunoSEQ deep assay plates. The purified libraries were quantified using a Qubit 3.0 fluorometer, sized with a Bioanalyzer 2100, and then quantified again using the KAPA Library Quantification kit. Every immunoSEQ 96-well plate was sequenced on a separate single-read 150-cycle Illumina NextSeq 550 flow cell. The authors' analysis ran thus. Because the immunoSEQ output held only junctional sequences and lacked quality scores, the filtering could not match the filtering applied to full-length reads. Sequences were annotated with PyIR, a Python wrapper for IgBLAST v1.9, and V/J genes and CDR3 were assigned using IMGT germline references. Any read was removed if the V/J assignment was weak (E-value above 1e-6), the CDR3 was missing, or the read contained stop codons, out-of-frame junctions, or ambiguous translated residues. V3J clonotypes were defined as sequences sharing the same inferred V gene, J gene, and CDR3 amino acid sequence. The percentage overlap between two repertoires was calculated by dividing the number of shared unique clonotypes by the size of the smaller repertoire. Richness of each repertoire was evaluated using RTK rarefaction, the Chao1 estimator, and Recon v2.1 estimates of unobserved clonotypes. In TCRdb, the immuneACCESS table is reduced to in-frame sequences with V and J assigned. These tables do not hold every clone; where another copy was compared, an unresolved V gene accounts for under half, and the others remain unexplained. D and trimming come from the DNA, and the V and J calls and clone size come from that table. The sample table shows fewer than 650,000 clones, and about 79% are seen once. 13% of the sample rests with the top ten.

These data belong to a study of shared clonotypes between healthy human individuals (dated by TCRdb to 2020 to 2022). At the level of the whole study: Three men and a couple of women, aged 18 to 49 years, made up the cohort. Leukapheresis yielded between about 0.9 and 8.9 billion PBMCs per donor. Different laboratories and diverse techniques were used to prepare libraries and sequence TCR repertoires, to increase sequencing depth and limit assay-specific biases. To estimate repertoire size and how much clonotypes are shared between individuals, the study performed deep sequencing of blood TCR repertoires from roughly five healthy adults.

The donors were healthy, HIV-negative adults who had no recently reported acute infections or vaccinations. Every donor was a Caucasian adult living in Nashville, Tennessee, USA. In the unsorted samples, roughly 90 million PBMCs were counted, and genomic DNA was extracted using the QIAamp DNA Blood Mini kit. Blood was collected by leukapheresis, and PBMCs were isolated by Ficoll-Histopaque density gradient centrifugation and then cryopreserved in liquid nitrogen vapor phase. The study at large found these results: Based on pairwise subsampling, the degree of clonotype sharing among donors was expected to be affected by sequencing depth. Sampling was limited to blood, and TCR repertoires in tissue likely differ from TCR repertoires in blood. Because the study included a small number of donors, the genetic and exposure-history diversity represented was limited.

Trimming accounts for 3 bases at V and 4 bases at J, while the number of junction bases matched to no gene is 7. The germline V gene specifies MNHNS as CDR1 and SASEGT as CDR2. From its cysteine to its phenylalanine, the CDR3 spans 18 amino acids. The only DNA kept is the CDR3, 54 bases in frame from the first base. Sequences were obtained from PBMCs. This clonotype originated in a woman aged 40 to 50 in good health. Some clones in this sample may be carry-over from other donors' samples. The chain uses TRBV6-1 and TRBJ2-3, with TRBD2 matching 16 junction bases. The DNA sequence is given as TGTGCCAGCAGTGACCCCGGGACTAGCGGGAGGGCAGCAGATACGCAGTATTTT. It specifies CASSDPGTSGRAADTQYF.